This T cell receptor beta chain was profiled in a study of identical twins. The CDR3 spans 15 residues. V gave up 6 bases and J gave up 4 bases; unmatched junction bases: 10. The germline gives CDR1 MNHEY, CDR2 SVGEGT. TCRdb itself ran the 5' RACE reads through MiXCR, one entry per CDR3 protein. The table records hundreds of thousands of distinct CDR3 sequences, more than 6.5% of them present only once. The sample also formed part of further work on yellow fever vaccine responses in identical twins.

The chain carries TRBV6-2 or TRBV6-3 and TRBJ1-2; 8 bases match TRBD1. Material: memory (CD45RO+) T cells sorted from blood. The sequence came from a young woman in good health. The CDR3 DNA reads as TGTGCCAGCAGGCATCAAATTCAGGGGGCCTATGGCTACACCTTC. Encoded protein: CASRHQIQGAYGYTF.